What follows are 22 T cell receptor beta chains derived from one specimen sequenced in a study of blood T cell repertoires in COVID-19. The repertoire was sequenced with immunoSEQ multiplex PCR; TCRdb's copy has only in-frame clones and lacks some. Among about 130,000 clones listed, about 83% were seen once. Input material: peripheral blood. The receptors shown here come from a man aged 35 to 55 with active or convalescent COVID-19.

The rearrangement uses TRBV19 and TRBJ1-4; D is possibly TRBD1 (5 bases). Per germline, CDR1 LNHDA and CDR2 SQIVND (reference sequence). This CDR3 region has 14 residues. V lost 4 bases to trimming and J lost 8 bases, with 14 bases between them. Written as DNA, the CDR3 is TGTGCCAGTAGTACTGGAAGGGGTGGCGAAAAACTGTTTTTT. This codes for CASSTGRGGEKLFF.

The V call is TRBV5-1, the J call TRBJ2-5; 8 nucleotides agree with TRBD2. CDR1 SGHRS and CDR2 YFSETQ come from the germline V gene. J gave up 4 bases and V 3 bases, and 5 bases lay outside the gene matches. The CDR3 loop spans 14 amino acids. The DNA for the CDR3 is TGCGCCAGCAGCTCCGGGACTAGTAGAGAGACCCAGTACTTC. Protein product: CASSSGTSRETQYF.

This clone was seen more than once but under ten times. This chain links TRBV13 with TRBJ1-2; TRBD1 is a possible D gene (5 bases). Trimming pared 2 bases from V and 4 bases from J, leaving 11 bases between. The length of the CDR3 is 14 residues. Per germline, CDR1 PRHDT and CDR2 FYEKMQ (reference sequence). The CDR3 loop is CASSLPPGGYGYTF. CDR3 nucleotide sequence: TGTGCCAGCAGCTTACCCCCGGGGGGCTATGGCTACACCTTC.

The genes are TRBV2 and TRBJ1-6, with a weak D call TRBD1 (6 bases). This CDR3 comprises 15 residues. Germline CDR1 is SNHLY and CDR2 is FYNNEI. Trimming removed 2 bases at V and 6 bases at J, with 11 bases between. CDR3 sequence reads: CASSEFGDTNSPLHF. DNA for the CDR3: TGTGCCAGCAGTGAATTTGGGGACACTAATTCACCCCTCCACTTT.

CDR3 nucleotide sequence: TGTGCCAGCAGCTTAGCGGAGTCGGCGTCCCAGCATTTT. It translates to CASSLAESASQHF. This chain connects TRBV7-2 to TRBJ1-5; D uncertain. Between the trimmed V and J ends, which lost 0 bases and 11 bases, there was a span of 11 bases. This CDR3 has 13 residues. Germline V gene lookup returns CDR1 SGHTA and CDR2 FQGNSA.

The rearrangement uses TRBV7-3 and TRBJ1-1; 9 nucleotides line up with TRBD1. Germline V gene sequence: CDR1 SGHTA, CDR2 FQGTGA. CDR3 size: 15 residues. V was pared by 6 bases and J by 1 base, with 6 bases of the junction left unmatched. The CDR3 DNA reads TGTGCCAGCAGAAGTGGGACAGGGCCGAACACTGAAGCTTTCTTT. Translation: CASRSGTGPNTEAFF.

The chain couples TRBV21-1 to TRBJ2-1; no check of the table's D call, TRBD2, against the DNA was made. TRBV21-1 is a pseudogene. The CDR3 runs 13 residues. In DNA, the CDR3 is TGTGCCAGCAGCACTAGCGACTACCGAGAGCAGTTCTTC. It translates to CASSTSDYREQFF.

This clone was counted only a few times. The chain is built from TRBV3-1 (or the pseudogene TRBV3-2) and TRBJ2-1, with 7 bases lining up with TRBD2. Germline loops: CDR1 LGHDT, CDR2 YNNKEL (reference sequence). J lost 4 bases, V lost 4 bases, and 10 bases had no gene match. The CDR3 spans 16 residues. CDR3 sequence: CASSLRASGIYNEQFF. In DNA form, the CDR3 reads TGTGCCAGCAGCCTCAGGGCCAGCGGGATATACAATGAGCAGTTCTTC.

The rearrangement links TRBV5-6 to TRBJ1-1; D remains unclear. The CDR3 totals 16 residues. V was clipped by 1 base and J by 1 base, with 14 bases between them. CDR1 is SGHDT, CDR2 YYEEEE, per germline. The CDR3 is CASSLWQTAKNTEAFF. The CDR3, as DNA: TGTGCCAGCAGCTTGTGGCAAACAGCTAAGAACACTGAAGCTTTCTTT.

This chain links TRBV19 with TRBJ1-2, with D maybe TRBD1 (5 bases). V lost 0 bases and J lost 8, with 13 bases in between. CDR3 length equals 14 residues. Looked up from germline, CDR1 is LNHDA and CDR2 is SQIVND (reference sequence). CDR3 loop: CASSIDGRVDGYTF. For the CDR3, the DNA is TGTGCCAGTAGTATAGACGGCAGGGTCGACGGCTACACCTTC.

The chain has TRBV10-1 and TRBJ2-1; TRBD2 matches 13 bases. This CDR3 has 14 residues. Germline assignment: CDR1 WNHNN and CDR2 SYGVQD (reference sequence). Germline trimming cut 5 bases from V and 7 bases from J; bases unmatched to any gene: 2. The CDR3 DNA follows: TGCGCCAGCAGTACTAGCGGGGGGGCAAATGAGCAGTTCTTC. Translated, it gives CASSTSGGANEQFF.

V is TRBV7-3 and J is TRBJ1-3; 8 nucleotides line up with TRBD1. CDR1 is SGHTA, CDR2 FQGTGA, per germline. CDR3 length equals 15 residues. The ends lost 2 bases at V and 1 base at J; junction bases unmatched: 1. CDR3 sequence (DNA): TGTGCCAGCAGCTTACAGGGGGCTTCTGGAAACACCATATATTTT. This codes for CASSLQGASGNTIYF.

The chain combines TRBV7-2 with TRBJ1-4; D not certain. In germline, CDR1 is SGHTA, CDR2 FQGNSA. V was shortened by 5 bases and J by 10 bases, with 20 bases between the two germline ends. CDR3 length equals 15 residues. The CDR3 coding sequence is TGTGCCAGCAGCCTTATATATTCCTCCTCGGGAAAACTGTTTTTT. Amino acids: CASSLIYSSSGKLFF.

This chain links TRBV4-3 with TRBJ1-4; D is unclear. Trimming pared 0 bases from V and 2 bases from J, leaving 13 bases between. Germline V lookup: CDR1 LGHNA, CDR2 YSLEER. There are 17 residues in the CDR3. The CDR3 region is CASSQDLAYGTNEKLFF. Here the CDR3 DNA reads TGCGCCAGCAGCCAAGACTTGGCTTACGGGACTAATGAAAAACTGTTTTTT.

CDR3 nucleotides: TGTGCCAGCAGTGAAGACGGTTATTCACCCCTCCACTTT. This translates into CASSEDGYSPLHF. The chain carries TRBV6-1 and TRBJ1-6; no definite D call. Germline CDR1 and CDR2: MNHNS and SASEGT. Trimming took 1 base from V and 8 from J, leaving 6 bases between them. There are 13 residues in the CDR3.

The V and J genes are TRBV6-1 and TRBJ2-7; D gene uncertain. Germline assignment: CDR1 MNHNS and CDR2 SASEGT. The V and J ends lost 2 bases and 3 bases respectively, with 8 bases between them. The CDR3 covers 13 residues. The CDR3 here is CASSESGRYEQYF. For the CDR3, the DNA is TGTGCCAGCAGTGAAAGTGGCCGCTACGAGCAGTACTTC.

This chain joins TRBV12-3 or TRBV12-4 and TRBJ1-2; D ambiguous. V shed 1 base and J shed 8 bases, with 11 bases lying between them. The CDR3 consists of 13 residues. The CDR3 spells CASSLEVGSGYTF. The CDR3 bases are TGTGCCAGCAGTTTAGAGGTAGGGAGCGGCTACACCTTC.

The sample holds one count of this clone. V is TRBV30 and J is TRBJ1-2, with D tentatively TRBD1 (6 bases). There are 14 residues in the CDR3. Germline-derived CDR1 and CDR2 are GTSNPN and SVGIG (reference sequence). Trimming removed 2 bases from V and 2 bases from J, with 12 bases in between. The CDR3 protein is CAWSTGSGNYGYTF. In DNA form, the CDR3 reads TGTGCCTGGAGTACAGGGTCGGGGAACTATGGCTACACCTTC.

V is TRBV27 and J is TRBJ1-2; possibly TRBD1 for D (6 bases). From germline, CDR1 is MNHEY and CDR2 SMNVEV (reference sequence). Trimming shortened V by 8 bases and J by 0 bases, and 13 bases separated the two germline ends. The CDR3 runs to 14 residues. The CDR3 loop is CASGRDTANYGYTF. CDR3 in DNA: TGTGCCAGCGGCCGGGACACAGCTAACTATGGCTACACCTTC.

This chain links TRBV7-7 with TRBJ2-1; 8 bases line up with TRBD1. This CDR3 contains 15 residues. V was clipped by 5 bases and J by 7 bases; unmatched bases: 10. Germline V gene data show CDR1 as SSHAT and CDR2 as FNYEAQ (reference sequence). CDR3: CASSPRQGIGNEQFF. Written as DNA, the CDR3 is TGTGCCAGCAGCCCGCGACAGGGGATAGGGAATGAGCAGTTCTTC.

In DNA, the CDR3 is TGTGCCAGCAGCTTGGCCGTACTAGCGGATACGCAGTATTTT. Translating it yields CASSLAVLADTQYF. V is TRBV5-8 and J is TRBJ2-3; 7 bases agree with TRBD2. The CDR3 consists of 14 residues. The V segment lost 0 bases and the J segment 6 bases; nucleotides outside the gene matches: 4. Looked up from germline, CDR1 is SGHTS and CDR2 is YDEGEE.

This chain joins TRBV5-4 and TRBJ2-7; TRBD1 matches 10 bases. From germline, CDR1 is SGHNT and CDR2 YYREEE (reference sequence). V lost 4 bases to trimming and J lost 7 bases; unmatched junction nucleotides: 8. The CDR3 spans 14 residues. The CDR3 sequence: CASSNRDRGGEQYF. The CDR3 nucleotides read TGTGCCAGCAGCAACCGGGACAGGGGCGGGGAGCAGTACTTC.